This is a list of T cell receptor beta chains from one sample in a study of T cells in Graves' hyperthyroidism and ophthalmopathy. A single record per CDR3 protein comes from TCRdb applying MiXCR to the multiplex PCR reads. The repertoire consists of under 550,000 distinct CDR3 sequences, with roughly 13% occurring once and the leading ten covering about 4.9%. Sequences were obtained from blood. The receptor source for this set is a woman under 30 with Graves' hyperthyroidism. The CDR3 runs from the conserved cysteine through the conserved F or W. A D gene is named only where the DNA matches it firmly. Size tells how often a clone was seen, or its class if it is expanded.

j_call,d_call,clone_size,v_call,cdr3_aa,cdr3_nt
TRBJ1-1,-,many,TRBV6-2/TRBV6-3,CASSYRFGHGNTEAFF,TGTGCCAGCAGTTACCGTTTCGGACACGGGAACACTGAAGCTTTCTTT
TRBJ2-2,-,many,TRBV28,CAGGATGRSTGELFF,TGTGCCGGGGGAGCCACAGGCCGTTCCACCGGGGAGCTGTTTTTT
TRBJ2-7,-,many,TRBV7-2,CASSQIGNYEQYF,TGTGCCAGCAGCCAAATCGGGAACTACGAGCAGTACTTC
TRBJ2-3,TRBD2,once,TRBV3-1,CASSASLGLAGGITDTQYF,TGTGCCAGCAGCGCCTCCTTGGGACTAGCGGGAGGGATCACAGATACGCAGTATTTT
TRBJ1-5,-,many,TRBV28,CASSLYISNQPQHF,TGTGCCAGCAGTTTATATATCAGCAATCAGCCCCAGCATTTT
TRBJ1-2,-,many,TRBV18,CASSLRGRYGYTF,TGTGCCAGCTCACTGCGAGGGAGATATGGCTACACCTTC
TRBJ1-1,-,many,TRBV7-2,CASSLRGMNTEAFF,TGTGCCAGCAGCCTCAGGGGCATGAACACTGAAGCTTTCTTT
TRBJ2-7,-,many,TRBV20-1,CSASYTSRQYF,TGCAGTGCTAGTTATACTAGCCGGCAGTACTTC
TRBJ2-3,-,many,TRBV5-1,CASSLSEWDTQYF,TGCGCCAGCAGCTTGTCAGAGTGGGATACGCAGTATTTT
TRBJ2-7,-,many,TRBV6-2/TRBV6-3,CASSLTVASYEQYF,TGTGCCAGCAGCCTAACGGTGGCCTCCTACGAGCAGTACTTC
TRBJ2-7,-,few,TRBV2,CASSELGALFYEQYF,TGTGCCAGCAGTGAGCTGGGGGCCCTTTTCTACGAGCAGTACTTC